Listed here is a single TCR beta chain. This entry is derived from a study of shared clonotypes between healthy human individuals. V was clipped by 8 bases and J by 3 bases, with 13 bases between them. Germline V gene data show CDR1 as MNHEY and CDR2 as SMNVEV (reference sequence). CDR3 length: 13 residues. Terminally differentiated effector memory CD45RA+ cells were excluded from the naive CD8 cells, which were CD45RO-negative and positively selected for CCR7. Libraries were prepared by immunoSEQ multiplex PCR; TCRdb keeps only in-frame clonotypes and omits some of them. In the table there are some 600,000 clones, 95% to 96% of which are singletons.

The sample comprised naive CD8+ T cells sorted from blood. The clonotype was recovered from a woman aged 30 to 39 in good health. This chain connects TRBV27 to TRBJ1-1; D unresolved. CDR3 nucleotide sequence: TGTGCCAGCGGCTTGGTGGGGTACACTGAAGCTTTCTTT. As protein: CASGLVGYTEAFF.